This TCR beta chain came from a study of T cell changes during pregnancy in multiple sclerosis. The protocol was immunoSEQ multiplex PCR, while the TCRdb copy is restricted to in-frame clones and leaves out a portion. The sample carries some 97,000 clones, approximately 92% recorded once. The V segment lost 0 bases and the J segment 7 bases; nucleotides outside the gene matches: 4. Per the germline V gene, CDR1 is SGHNT and CDR2 is YYREEE (reference sequence). This CDR3 is 14 amino acids long. This rearrangement joins TRBV5-4 to TRBJ2-7; TRBD2 matches at 10 bases. Here the sequenced sample was peripheral blood, taken after pregnancy. The source of this sequence is a female donor with multiple sclerosis, enrolled in a pregnancy study. This CDR3 reads CASSLEGTSVEQYF. The DNA for the CDR3 is TGTGCCAGCAGCTTGGAAGGGACTAGCGTAGAGCAGTACTTC.